The present entry profiles one T cell receptor beta chain with its context. The data derive from a study of PD-1 blockade in mismatch repair-deficient tumors. Germline V gene data show CDR1 as MNHEY and CDR2 as SMNVEV (reference sequence). The length of the CDR3 is 14 residues. With V trimmed by 6 bases and J by 7 bases, 11 bases remained unmatched. Assay: immunoSEQ multiplex PCR; the TCRdb copy retains only in-frame clones and omits some. This table holds fewer than 20,000 clones, 80% to 85% found once. The genes are TRBV27 and TRBJ2-7; TRBD1 matches at 8 bases. This material consisted of PBMCs, taken 4 weeks after starting pembrolizumab. The TCR originated in an adult with mismatch repair-deficient cancer. CDR3 sequence: CASRRPGQEYEQYF. Written as DNA, the CDR3 is TGTGCCAGCAGACGGCCGGGACAGGAGTATGAGCAGTACTTC.